Below, 6 T cell receptor beta chains from the same sample are listed, as sequenced in a study of CD8+CD57+ T cells in acquired aplastic anemia. Genomic DNA, the template, was used for profiling of the TCR beta VDJ and CDR3. MiXCR, applied by TCRdb to the reads, yields one record per CDR3 protein. The sample has 75,000 to 100,000 distinct CDR3 sequences, roughly two thirds seen once. An expansion of CD8+CD57+ cells by flow cytometry had been shown in patients chosen for sequencing. Sequenced: sorted CD4+, CD8+, or CD8+CD57+ T cells (not recorded which) from PBMCs. These TCRs come from a human donor with aplastic anemia.

The rearrangement uses TRBV2 and TRBJ1-1, with unresolved D. Germline V CDR1 and CDR2: SNHLY, FYNNEI. V lost 10 bases and J lost 4, with 19 bases in between. The CDR3 runs 14 residues. The CDR3 here is CANPTTGMGTEAFF. In nucleotides, the CDR3 is TGTGCCAACCCCACCACCGGGATGGGCACTGAAGCTTTCTTT.

This clonotype turned up a few times. CDR3 sequence reads: CASSMGHTGELFF. In DNA, the CDR3 is TGTGCCAGCAGCATGGGACACACCGGGGAGCTGTTTTTT. The V and J genes are TRBV7-8 and TRBJ2-2; D tentatively reads TRBD1 or TRBD2 (5 bases each). V shed 5 bases and J shed 3 bases, with 7 bases lying between them. There are 13 residues in the CDR3. Germline assignment: CDR1 SGHVS and CDR2 FQNEAQ.

The chain is built from TRBV25-1 and TRBJ1-2, with 9 nucleotides matching TRBD1. The J segment lost 10 bases and the V segment lost 0 bases, leaving 3 bases of the junction unmatched. Looked up from germline, CDR1 is MGHDK and CDR2 is SYGVNS. The CDR3 has 13 amino acids. As DNA, the CDR3 is TGTGCCAGCAGTGAATATATACAGGGGGCCTACACCTTC. This codes for CASSEYIQGAYTF.

The J gene is TRBJ1-6, the V gene TRBV20-1, with 10 bases fitting TRBD1. Per germline, CDR1 DFQATT and CDR2 SNEGSKA (reference sequence). CDR3 size: 16 residues. Germline trimming cut 1 base from V and 9 bases from J; bases unmatched to any gene: 9. The DNA of the CDR3 is TGCAGTGCTAGAGTTGGGACAGGGGATCTTTCTTCACCCCTCCACTTT. Translation gives CSARVGTGDLSSPLHF.

This rearrangement joins TRBV20-1 to TRBJ1-5; D remains unclear. V was trimmed by 3 bases and J by 2 bases, leaving 8 bases between them. In germline, CDR1 is DFQATT, CDR2 SNEGSKA (reference sequence). CDR3 length equals 13 residues. The CDR3 DNA sequence: TGCAGTGCTAGGGGAACAGGCAATCAGCCCCAGCATTTT. Translated, it gives CSARGTGNQPQHF.

The chain uses TRBV10-3 and TRBJ2-1, with 8 bases identical to TRBD2. Germline loops: CDR1 ENHRY, CDR2 SYGVKD. V lost 7 bases to trimming and J lost 7 bases; unmatched junction nucleotides: 12. The CDR3 length is 15 residues. CDR3 loop: CAITSTGGAGNEQFF. In DNA form, the CDR3 reads TGTGCCATCACTAGTACGGGGGGGGCCGGAAATGAGCAGTTCTTC.